One and the same sample provided the 20 T cell receptor beta chains below, sequenced in a study of T-cell memory formation after mild COVID-19. MiXCR, run by TCRdb on the 5' RACE reads, gives a single entry per CDR3 protein. The sample lists about 600,000 distinct CDR3 sequences, less than 25% occurring once. Specimen: PBMCs or a T cell subset sorted from them (not recorded which). The receptors stem from an adult woman who had mild COVID-19 (a few samples of this study predate the infection). Cell type and time point are not known.

The chain employs TRBV29-1 and TRBJ2-3; the match to TRBD2 covers 8 bases. Germline CDR1 reads SQVTM; CDR2 reads ANQGSEA. With 6 bases clipped from V and 3 bases from J, the junction kept 14 bases outside the gene matches. The CDR3 has 16 amino acids. CDR3 protein: CSVGRDSGVGTDTQYF. Here the CDR3 DNA reads TGCAGCGTCGGCCGTGATAGCGGGGTCGGTACAGATACGCAGTATTTT.

The rearrangement links TRBV20-1 to TRBJ2-1; TRBD2 might be the D (6 bases). The V end lost 6 bases, the J end lost 0 bases, and 12 bases lay between the germline ends. The CDR3 has 14 residues. Germline lookup yields CDR1 DFQATT and CDR2 SNEGSKA (reference sequence). The CDR3 DNA follows: TGCAGTGCGCGCGGGGAGAACTCCTACAATGAGCAGTTCTTC. Translation: CSARGENSYNEQFF.

This clonotype was seen more than once but under ten times. This chain connects TRBV5-1 to TRBJ2-7, with D possibly being TRBD2 (6 bases). This CDR3 has 20 amino acids. Trimming took off 0 bases at V and 2 bases at J, with 27 bases between the two ends. The germline V gene has CDR1 SGHRS and CDR2 YFSETQ. In DNA form, the CDR3 reads TGCGCCAGCAGCTTGGCCGTTGGAGGGTTTCGTTCGGGCCTTCCCTACGAGCAGTACTTC. It encodes CASSLAVGGFRSGLPYEQYF.

The chain uses TRBV29-1 and TRBJ2-7; 10 bases are a match to TRBD1. CDR1 is SQVTM and CDR2 is ANQGSEA in the germline V gene. The CDR3 runs 14 residues. V dropped 8 bases and J dropped 3; count of bases not matched to a gene: 10. CDR3 in amino acids: CSTARGQGSYEQYF. DNA of the CDR3: TGCAGCACAGCGAGGGGACAGGGGAGCTACGAGCAGTACTTC.

V gene TRBV24-1 combines with J gene TRBJ2-1; D is perhaps TRBD2 (7 bases). Germline V gives CDR1 KGHDR, CDR2 SFDVKD. The CDR3 consists of 15 residues. Trimming removed 3 bases from V and 4 bases from J, with 12 bases in between. CDR3 coding DNA: TGTGCCACCAGTGATCGGGGGGCCTCATACAATGAGCAGTTCTTC. It translates to CATSDRGASYNEQFF.

The V and J genes are TRBV20-1 and TRBJ2-7; the D gene is possibly TRBD2 (6 bases). The germline gives CDR1 DFQATT, CDR2 SNEGSKA (reference sequence). CDR3 size: 16 residues. V lost 4 bases and J 0 bases, leaving 19 bases between the germline ends. The CDR3 is CSATKPGAIFSYEQYF. The CDR3 DNA reads TGCAGTGCTACCAAACCGGGAGCGATCTTCTCCTACGAGCAGTACTTC.

The rearrangement uses TRBV7-3 and TRBJ1-1; D remains unclear. The CDR3 length is 15 residues. Germline-derived CDR1 and CDR2 are SGHTA and FQGTGA. Trimming removed 5 bases at V and 2 bases at J, with 15 bases between. This CDR3 reads CASSHSGGLNTEAFF. In DNA form, the CDR3 reads TGTGCCAGCAGCCACAGTGGCGGCCTTAACACTGAAGCTTTCTTT.

This clonotype came up a few times. This chain joins TRBV5-1 and TRBJ2-1; 7 bases map to TRBD2. V trimming: 2 bases; J trimming: 0 bases; junction bases outside the gene matches: 5. Germline CDR1 and CDR2: SGHRS and YFSETQ. The CDR3 contains 16 residues. The CDR3 sequence is CASSFVAGSSYNEQFF. CDR3 DNA sequence: TGCGCCAGCAGCTTCGTAGCGGGTAGCTCCTACAATGAGCAGTTCTTC.

The DNA for the CDR3 is TGTGCCAGCAAAAGACTTAGCGGGGCAGGCACAGATACGCAGTATTTT. Amino acids: CASKRLSGAGTDTQYF. The V gene is TRBV2, the J gene TRBJ2-3, with TRBD2 matching over 8 bases. The V gene's germline CDR1 is SNHLY and CDR2 FYNNEI. Unmatched junction bases numbered 10, after V lost 7 bases and J lost 1 base. CDR3 length equals 16 residues.

The chain is built from TRBV5-1 and TRBJ2-7; 9 bases align to TRBD2. Trimming removed 4 bases from V and 3 bases from J; junction bases left unmatched: 8. Germline V gene lookup returns CDR1 SGHRS and CDR2 YFSETQ. The CDR3 loop spans 15 amino acids. The DNA for the CDR3 is TGCGCCAGCAGCCCCGGCGGGGGGGCCCTCTACGAGCAGTACTTC. Translating it yields CASSPGGGALYEQYF.

The chain joins TRBV7-2 to TRBJ2-1, with a possible D match to TRBD2 (5 bases). V shed 4 bases and J shed 1 base, with 11 bases lying between them. From germline, CDR1 is SGHTA and CDR2 FQGNSA. This CDR3 has 15 residues. CDR3 bases: TGTGCCAGCAGCTATGCTAGCTTGTCCTACAATGAGCAGTTCTTC. Encoded protein: CASSYASLSYNEQFF.

The V and J genes are TRBV20-1 and TRBJ2-7; 11 bases map to TRBD2. CDR1 and CDR2 from the germline V gene are DFQATT and SNEGSKA (reference sequence). V trimming: 6 bases; J trimming: 3 bases; junction bases outside the gene matches: 7. This CDR3 contains 14 residues. Written as DNA, the CDR3 is TGCAGTGCAGCCCCCGGGACTAGCGGCTACGAGCAGTACTTC. Encoded protein: CSAAPGTSGYEQYF.

The chain carries TRBV19 and TRBJ1-1, with D perhaps TRBD1 (6 bases). CDR3 length: 14 amino acids. The germline V and J ends were trimmed by 3 bases and 7 bases, with 15 bases remaining between them. The germline CDR1 and CDR2 sequences are LNHDA and SQIVND (reference sequence). The DNA for the CDR3 is TGTGCCAGTAGTATTGGGGGGGCTCTCTTTGAAGCTTTCTTT. Translating it yields CASSIGGALFEAFF.

The chain couples TRBV29-1 to TRBJ1-6, with TRBD1 matching 10 bases. CDR1 and CDR2 (germline): SQVTM, ANQGSEA. The CDR3 consists of 15 residues. With 5 bases clipped from V and 7 bases from J, the junction kept 8 bases outside the gene matches. The CDR3 protein is CSVPWGGQGNSPLHF. The DNA of the CDR3 is TGCAGCGTTCCCTGGGGGGGACAGGGGAATTCACCCCTCCACTTT.

This clonotype has ten or more counts. The chain couples TRBV20-1 to TRBJ1-4; D is unresolved. Germline values: CDR1 DFQATT, CDR2 SNEGSKA (reference sequence). The CDR3 has 14 amino acids. Trimming pared 2 bases from V and 5 bases from J, leaving 12 bases between. The CDR3 sequence: CSARSPELNEKLFF. The CDR3 region has the DNA TGCAGTGCTAGATCACCAGAGTTAAATGAAAAACTGTTTTTT.

Here the CDR3 DNA reads TGTGCCAGCAGCTTACTAGCGGGGCTGAACAGGTACAATGAGCAGTTCTTC. Amino acids: CASSLLAGLNRYNEQFF. This chain links TRBV11-3 with TRBJ2-1; 9 bases line up with TRBD2. Trimming at V came to 2 bases and at J to 4 bases, leaving 9 bases not matched to a gene. The CDR3 has 17 residues. Germline CDR1 SGHNT, CDR2 YENEEA.

Only a few counts were recorded for this clonotype. V gene TRBV6-5 combines with J gene TRBJ2-3, with D tentatively TRBD2 (6 bases). From germline, CDR1 is MNHEY and CDR2 SVGAGI. V was cut by 5 bases and J by 0 bases, with 12 bases left in between. The CDR3 runs 15 residues. The CDR3 bases are TGTGCCAGCAGTCAACGGGAGCCTAGCACAGATACGCAGTATTTT. As protein: CASSQREPSTDTQYF.

This clonotype was seen a handful of times. The chain employs TRBV29-1 and TRBJ2-3; weak D call: TRBD1 (5 bases). The CDR3 is made up of 13 amino acids. V lost 7 bases, J lost 2 bases, and 13 bases lay in between. Germline CDR1 SQVTM, CDR2 ANQGSEA. CDR3: CSGKGRVTDTQYF. The CDR3 nucleotides read TGCAGCGGTAAAGGCAGGGTCACAGATACGCAGTATTTT.

The rearrangement links TRBV19 to TRBJ2-7; 7 bases are a match to TRBD1. This CDR3 comprises 15 residues. Trimming took 4 bases from V and 1 from J; bases not matched to a gene: 7. Germline V gene lookup returns CDR1 LNHDA and CDR2 SQIVND (reference sequence). The CDR3, as DNA: TGTGCCAGTAGTAGCTATGAGGGGGCTTCCTACGAGCAGTACTTC. This sequence encodes CASSSYEGASYEQYF.

The chain is built from TRBV10-3 and TRBJ2-1, with D possibly TRBD2 on 7 matching bases. The length of the CDR3 is 16 residues. Looked up from germline, CDR1 is ENHRY and CDR2 is SYGVKD. The ends were cut back, 4 bases at V and 9 bases at J, with 22 bases in the middle. Written as DNA, the CDR3 is TGTGCCATCAGTGCAAGATCGCCGGGGGGCCAGGGTGAGCAGTTCTTC. Translation: CAISARSPGGQGEQFF.